Sequencing of this TCR beta chain was carried out in a study of T cell changes during pregnancy in multiple sclerosis. The CDR3 is 18 residues long. The ends were cut back, 0 bases at V and 4 bases at J, with 19 bases in the middle. Germline assignment: CDR1 SGDLS and CDR2 YYNGEE. Data came from immunoSEQ multiplex PCR; TCRdb stores just in-frame clones and leaves some out. This table has about 23,000 clones, over 75% appearing once. This TCR came from a female donor with multiple sclerosis, enrolled in a pregnancy study. The chain combines TRBV9 with TRBJ2-2; tentative D call: TRBD1 (5 bases). The sample in question was CD8+ T cells from peripheral blood mononuclear cells, obtained before pregnancy. The CDR3 DNA reads TGTGCCAGCAGCGTAGGATTTAGCAGGGCACCCCTCACCGGGGAGCTGTTTTTT. Protein: CASSVGFSRAPLTGELFF. The full variable domain, in which reference TRBV9 and TRBJ2-2 provide the parts outside the CDR3, is DSGVTQTPKHLITATGQRVTLRCSPRSGDLSVYWYQQSLDQGLQFLIQYYNGEERAKGNILERFSAQQFPDLHSELNLSSLELGDSALYFCASSVGFSRAPLTGELFFGEGSRLTVL.